The following is a TCR beta chain sequence with its context. What it recognizes is unknown. This specimen comes from a study of T cell repertoires in cytomegalovirus infection. The study, taken as a whole, reports: HLA-C-restricted CMV clonotypes gave the most frequent clonotype in two of eight donors.

TCRdb fed the reads into MiXCR, producing one record per CDR3 protein. In the table there are about 770,000 distinct CDR3 sequences, 25% to 30% of which are singletons. The CDR3 extends over 15 amino acids. Germline assignment: CDR1 SGHTS and CDR2 YDEGEE. Trimming pared 0 bases from V and 2 bases from J, leaving 10 bases between. The chain joins TRBV5-8 to TRBJ2-3, with D hard to call. The sample in question was cultured CD8+ T cells from PBMCs, obtained from culture after CMV antigen stimulation. The receptor was derived from a human donor in good health (CMV status not recorded). Some clones in this sample may be carry-over from other donors' samples. The CDR3 spells CASSLGQANTDTQYF. CDR3 in DNA: TGTGCCAGCAGCTTGGGGCAGGCAAACACAGATACGCAGTATTTT.